One sample yielded the 23 T cell receptor beta chains listed below, sequenced in a study of shared clonotypes between healthy human individuals. Clones were sequenced by immunoSEQ multiplex PCR, and TCRdb holds only the in-frame ones, with some missing. The table lists millions of clones, about 95% of them singletons. Naive CD8 cells lacked CD45RO, underwent positive selection for CCR7 and left out terminally differentiated effector memory CD45RA+ cells. The sample comprised naive CD8+ T cells sorted from blood. Source of these receptors: a young man in good health.

The genes are TRBV6-4 and TRBJ1-3, with unresolved D. CDR1 is MRHNA, CDR2 SNTAGT, per germline. Trimming left V 9 bases short and J 7 bases short, with 10 bases between. The CDR3 has 11 amino acids. The CDR3 coding sequence is TGTGCCAGTTATAACTCCAACACCATATATTTT. Encoded protein: CASYNSNTIYF.

Comments on this clone: Other nucleotide sequences in the sample specify the same CDR3. The chain joins TRBV6-6 to TRBJ2-7; no clear D gene. The CDR3 length is 12 residues. The V gene's germline CDR1 is MNHNY and CDR2 SVGAGI (reference sequence). V was trimmed by 2 bases and J by 4 bases, leaving 6 bases between them. The CDR3 here is CASSYQVYEQYF. CDR3 sequence (DNA): TGTGCCAGCAGTTACCAGGTATACGAGCAGTACTTC.

This chain connects TRBV6-1 to TRBJ2-1, with D perhaps TRBD1 or TRBD2 (5 bases each). The CDR3 sequence is 16 residues long. The ends were cut back, 4 bases at V and 8 bases at J, with 21 bases in the middle. Germline assignment: CDR1 MNHNS and CDR2 SASEGT. The CDR3 region is CASSVLRDPSGDEQFF. As DNA, the CDR3 is TGTGCCAGCAGTGTCCTCCGGGACCCATCGGGTGATGAGCAGTTCTTC.

The rearrangement joins TRBV5-1 to TRBJ2-7; D unclear. V lost 4 bases and J lost 1, with 9 bases in between. The CDR3 spans 13 residues. Germline assignment: CDR1 SGHRS and CDR2 YFSETQ. The CDR3 coding sequence is TGCGCCAGCAGCGCCACAGAATCCTACGAGCAGTACTTC. Translation: CASSATESYEQYF.

The CDR3 DNA reads TGTGCCAGCAGTGATAGACCGGATCCGCAGTATTTT. It yields the protein CASSDRPDPQYF. This chain joins TRBV2 and TRBJ2-3; D not resolved. This CDR3 is 12 amino acids long. V lost 3 bases to trimming and J lost 10 bases, with 11 bases between them. Germline V gives CDR1 SNHLY, CDR2 FYNNEI.

This rearrangement joins TRBV14 to TRBJ2-5; 12 bases are a match to TRBD2. Germline CDR1 SGHDN, CDR2 FVKESK. CDR3 length equals 15 residues. Trimming at V came to 5 bases and at J to 2 bases, leaving 3 bases not matched to a gene. Here the CDR3 reads CASSNLAGGQETQYF. The CDR3 bases are TGTGCCAGCAGCAACCTAGCGGGAGGGCAAGAGACCCAGTACTTC.

This rearrangement joins TRBV10-3 to TRBJ1-5; D possibly corresponds to TRBD1 (5 bases). Germline V gene lookup returns CDR1 ENHRY and CDR2 SYGVKD. CDR3 size: 14 residues. V dropped 7 bases and J dropped 3 bases, with 13 bases sitting between them. CDR3 amino acids: CAIIPGTYNQPQHF. The CDR3 DNA follows: TGTGCCATCATTCCCGGGACGTACAATCAGCCCCAGCATTTT.

This chain links TRBV28 with TRBJ2-7; 7 nucleotides match TRBD2. This CDR3 spans 12 amino acids. V dropped 8 bases and J dropped 0; count of bases not matched to a gene: 1. CDR1 and CDR2 from the germline V gene are MDHEN and SYDVKM. CDR3 sequence: CASRTSSYEQYF. The DNA of the CDR3 is TGTGCCAGCCGGACTAGCTCCTACGAGCAGTACTTC.

The rearrangement uses TRBV7-2 and TRBJ2-7; 7 positions agree with TRBD2. The CDR3 is made up of 13 amino acids. In germline, CDR1 is SGHTA, CDR2 FQGNSA. Trimming at V came to 5 bases and at J to 3 bases, leaving 4 bases not matched to a gene. CDR3 DNA: TGTGCCAGCAGCCCGGGGGGTTTCTACGAGCAGTACTTC. Translated, it gives CASSPGGFYEQYF. Variable domain in full (rest from reference TRBV7-2 and TRBJ2-7): GAGVSQSPSNKVTEKGKDVELRCDPISGHTALYWYRQSLGQGLEFLIYFQGNSAPDKSGLPSDRFSAERTGGSVSTLTIQRTQQEDSAVYLCASSPGGFYEQYFGPGTRLTVT.

For this clone: At the DNA level, this CDR3 is encoded by other sequences in the same sample as well. The chain uses TRBV6-5 and TRBJ1-1; possibly TRBD1 for D (5 bases). Germline CDR1 and CDR2: MNHEY and SVGAGI. Deletions cut 2 bases from V and 4 bases from J, with 11 bases between. CDR3 size: 14 residues. CDR3 residues: CASSYREGVTEAFF. In DNA form, the CDR3 reads TGTGCCAGCAGTTACAGAGAAGGGGTCACTGAAGCTTTCTTT.

The chain links TRBV6-6 to TRBJ2-3; possibly TRBD2 for D (5 bases). Germline CDR1 MNHNY, CDR2 SVGAGI (reference sequence). This CDR3 comprises 13 residues. V gave up 5 bases and J gave up 5 bases, with 11 bases separating them. The CDR3 sequence is CASSRILGDTQYF. CDR3 coding DNA: TGTGCCAGCAGTCGTATACTAGGAGATACGCAGTATTTT.

V and J are TRBV27 and TRBJ2-1; D is ambiguous. V lost 3 bases, J lost 5 bases, and 20 bases lay in between. The germline gives CDR1 MNHEY, CDR2 SMNVEV (reference sequence). The CDR3 totals 17 residues. Here the CDR3 reads CASSFQQLLTGDNEQFF. In DNA, the CDR3 is TGTGCCAGCAGTTTCCAACAACTCCTGACTGGGGACAATGAGCAGTTCTTC.

The rearrangement uses TRBV29-1 and TRBJ2-3; TRBD2 matches 9 bases. From germline, CDR1 is SQVTM and CDR2 ANQGSEA. The CDR3 contains 12 residues. Unmatched junction bases numbered 3, after V lost 7 bases and J lost 4 bases. The CDR3 region is CSAVAGADTQYF. The CDR3 region has the DNA TGCAGCGCAGTAGCGGGGGCAGATACGCAGTATTTT.

This rearrangement joins TRBV5-1 to TRBJ1-6, with TRBD1 identical over 7 bases. The CDR3 runs 16 residues. The V segment lost 4 bases and the J segment 1 base; nucleotides outside the gene matches: 5. The germline V gene has CDR1 SGHRS and CDR2 YFSETQ. CDR3 sequence (DNA): TGCGCCAGCAGCCCCGCAGGGGGTTCCTATAATTCACCCCTCCACTTT. This codes for CASSPAGGSYNSPLHF.

This rearrangement joins TRBV7-9 to TRBJ1-2; D is uncertain. This CDR3 is 13 amino acids long. V lost 7 bases and J lost 2, with 11 bases in between. Germline V CDR1 and CDR2: SEHNR, FQNEAQ (reference sequence). The CDR3 DNA reads TGTGCCAGCACCCCGAGTTCCAACTATGGCTACACCTTC. Protein sequence: CASTPSSNYGYTF.

The chain couples TRBV11-3 to TRBJ2-3; the match to TRBD2 covers 7 bases. This CDR3 contains 15 residues. V lost 5 bases to trimming and J lost 2 bases; unmatched junction nucleotides: 7. CDR1 is SGHNT and CDR2 is YENEEA in the germline V gene. The CDR3 DNA follows: TGTGCCAGCAGCCCGCGGGAGTCCACCACAGATACGCAGTATTTT. Translation: CASSPRESTTDTQYF.

V usage is TRBV4-1 and J usage is TRBJ1-4; possibly TRBD1 for D (5 bases). V gave up 0 bases and J gave up 8 bases, with 16 bases separating them. This CDR3 has 16 residues. CDR1 is MGHRA and CDR2 is YSYEKL in the germline V gene. This CDR3 is CASSQDLWRGGEKLFF. The CDR3 DNA reads as TGCGCCAGCAGCCAAGATCTGTGGAGGGGCGGGGAAAAACTGTTTTTT.

This clone was seen a single time. This chain links TRBV27 with TRBJ2-7, with D perhaps TRBD1 or TRBD2 (5 bases each). The germline V gene encodes CDR1 MNHEY and CDR2 SMNVEV (reference sequence). The V gene lost 5 bases and the J gene lost 3 bases, with 14 bases spanning the gap. There are 14 residues in the CDR3. The CDR3 loop reads CASSIDRGDYEQYF. CDR3 DNA: TGTGCCAGCAGTATCGACAGAGGGGACTACGAGCAGTACTTC.

V and J are TRBV6-5 and TRBJ2-5; weak D call: TRBD2 (6 bases). The CDR3 extends over 15 amino acids. Germline CDR1 reads MNHEY; CDR2 reads SVGAGI. Trimming pared 0 bases from V and 5 bases from J, leaving 13 bases between. CDR3: CASSYSMREEETQYF. CDR3 DNA sequence: TGTGCCAGCAGTTACTCGATGAGGGAGGAGGAGACCCAGTACTTC.

This chain links TRBV19 with TRBJ2-5; 13 nucleotides line up with TRBD2. Germline values: CDR1 LNHDA, CDR2 SQIVND (reference sequence). V gave up 1 base and J gave up 3 bases; unmatched junction bases: 2. The CDR3 length is 16 residues. The CDR3 sequence is CASSIGTSGGEETQYF. CDR3 in DNA: TGTGCCAGTAGTATAGGGACTAGCGGGGGAGAAGAGACCCAGTACTTC.

The V gene is TRBV27, the J gene TRBJ2-7; possibly TRBD1 or TRBD2 for D (5 bases each). The V end was cut by 4 bases, the J end by 4 bases, with 20 bases between. The germline V gene has CDR1 MNHEY and CDR2 SMNVEV (reference sequence). The CDR3 runs 16 residues. CDR3 loop: CASSYSTGTRVYEQYF. The CDR3, as DNA: TGTGCCAGCAGTTACTCTACCGGGACGAGGGTATACGAGCAGTACTTC.

The V call is TRBV27, the J call TRBJ2-3, with D possibly matching TRBD1 (5 bases). The CDR3 has 14 residues. With 4 bases removed from V and 1 base from J, the gap between germline ends came to 9 bases. Germline V gene data show CDR1 as MNHEY and CDR2 as SMNVEV (reference sequence). The CDR3 DNA reads TGTGCCAGCAGTTGGGGCGAGCGCACAGATACGCAGTATTTT. Protein: CASSWGERTDTQYF.

The chain has TRBV19 and TRBJ2-7, with 8 nucleotides matching TRBD1. The CDR3 spans 15 residues. Germline assignment: CDR1 LNHDA and CDR2 SQIVND (reference sequence). J lost 2 bases, V lost 5 bases, and 8 bases had no gene match. The CDR3 DNA sequence: TGTGCCAGTAGTTACACGGGACAGGCCACCTACGAGCAGTACTTC. It is translated as CASSYTGQATYEQYF. Drawing the rest from reference TRBV19 and TRBJ2-7, the complete variable domain is DGGITQSPKYLFRKEGQNVTLSCEQNLNHDAMYWYRQDPGQGLRLIYYSQIVNDFQKGDIAEGYSVSREKKESFPLTVTSAQKNPTAFYLCASSYTGQATYEQYFGPGTRLTVT.